This T cell receptor (beta chain) is drawn from a study of blood T cells in healthy people across ages. Each donor gave about 9.3 milliliters of peripheral blood. The second PCR ran roughly 6 to 12 cycles with a sample-barcoded 5' primer and J-beta primers. Via MiXCR, TCRdb re-called the 5' RACE reads, giving one row per CDR3 protein. The sample shows 750,000 to 950,000 distinct CDR3 sequences, roughly 50% of them seen only once. J was trimmed by 8 bases and V by 6 bases; bases with no gene match: 10. The germline CDR1 and CDR2 sequences are KGHDR and SFDVKD. CDR3 length equals 15 residues. This TCR was sampled from an elderly man in good health. Sequencing input: blood. The chain combines TRBV24-1 with TRBJ2-1; TRBD1 matches 9 bases. CDR3 in amino acids: CATSKQGASSDEQFF. In nucleotides, the CDR3 is TGTGCCACCAGTAAACAGGGGGCATCTTCGGATGAGCAGTTCTTC.